The 8 T cell receptor beta chains below come from one sample, sequenced in a study of T cells in Graves' hyperthyroidism and ophthalmopathy. TCR beta CDR3 sequences were amplified from RNA transcripts. With the HTBI primer set, the TCR CDR3 went through a first round of RT-PCR. TCRdb called the multiplex PCR reads again in MiXCR, with one record for every CDR3 protein. Of 350,000 to 400,000 distinct CDR3 sequences detected, around 20% appear once; the ten largest clones hold about 38%. Sequencing was done on a sample of blood. These TCRs come from a man younger than 35 with Graves' ophthalmopathy.

This clonotype has ten or more counts. The genes are TRBV5-1 and TRBJ1-1; D is ambiguous. The germline V gene encodes CDR1 SGHRS and CDR2 YFSETQ. The CDR3 is 16 residues long. V lost 4 bases and J lost 1, with 17 bases in between. Here the CDR3 reads CASSPLILSSNTEAFF. In nucleotides, the CDR3 is TGCGCCAGCAGCCCCCTTATCCTCAGTTCGAACACTGAAGCTTTCTTT.

This clonotype was seen a few times. The chain combines TRBV9 with TRBJ2-5; 8 nucleotides align to TRBD2. With 0 bases clipped from V and 1 base from J, the junction kept 5 bases outside the gene matches. CDR3 length: 16 amino acids. The germline V gene encodes CDR1 SGDLS and CDR2 YYNGEE. The CDR3 DNA reads TGTGCCAGCAGCGTAGCATCGGGGGGGACCCAAGAGACCCAGTACTTC. It yields the protein CASSVASGGTQETQYF.

The rearrangement joins TRBV6-5 to TRBJ2-5, with D possibly TRBD1 on 6 matching bases. Germline V gene sequence: CDR1 MNHEY, CDR2 SVGAGI. This CDR3 region has 13 residues. Between the trimmed V and J ends, which lost 2 bases and 3 bases, there was a span of 7 bases. The DNA for the CDR3 is TGTGCCAGCAGTTACGGACAGAAAGAGACCCAGTACTTC. Its protein product is CASSYGQKETQYF.

This chain links TRBV6-2 or TRBV6-3 with TRBJ2-3, with a tentative D call TRBD2 (6 bases). The germline gives CDR1 MNHEY, CDR2 SVGEGT. CDR3 length: 16 amino acids. Trimming removed 6 bases at V and 0 bases at J, with 16 bases between. The CDR3 coding sequence is TGTGCCAGCAGCCCCTTCGGGGGACCTAGCACAGATACGCAGTATTTT. Amino acid sequence: CASSPFGGPSTDTQYF.

This clonotype has just one count. Germline and junction disagree at one end, which may indicate a read error. This rearrangement joins TRBV15 to TRBJ1-1, with no clear D. There are 13 residues in the CDR3. The V gene's germline CDR1 is LNHNV and CDR2 YYDKDF (reference sequence). The DNA of the CDR3 is TGTGCCATCAGCACGCCGCAGGTCACTGAAGCTTTCTTT. It translates to CAISTPQVTEAFF.

The rearrangement links TRBV12-3 or TRBV12-4 to TRBJ2-2; D gene uncertain. The CDR3 consists of 12 residues. Between the trimmed V and J ends, which lost 7 bases and 8 bases, there was a span of 11 bases. The CDR3 reads CASIGPLGELFF. Here the CDR3 DNA reads TGTGCCAGCATAGGACCGTTGGGGGAGCTGTTTTTT.

This clonotype was recorded many times. This rearrangement joins TRBV6-1 to TRBJ1-1; tentatively, D is TRBD1 (5 bases). The germline V gene encodes CDR1 MNHNS and CDR2 SASEGT. V was cut by 10 bases and J by 10 bases, with 25 bases left in between. The CDR3 contains 14 residues. For the CDR3, the DNA is TGTGCCACCGACCTCAGGGACGAGGGGCAAGGAGCTTTCTTT. Translated: CATDLRDEGQGAFF.

The sample holds a few counts of this clonotype. The V call is TRBV6-6, the J call TRBJ1-4, with TRBD1 as a possible D gene (5 bases). The germline V and J ends were trimmed by 0 bases and 7 bases, with 12 bases remaining between them. Germline CDR1 MNHNY, CDR2 SVGAGI (reference sequence). CDR3 size: 15 residues. The CDR3 nucleotides are TGTGCCAGCAGTTACTCAGGGGAGAGGGGTGAAAAACTGTTTTTT. The encoded protein is CASSYSGERGEKLFF.